What follows are 8 T cell receptor beta chains derived from one specimen sequenced in a study of control samples from healthy donors and cancer patients. The table came from immunoSEQ multiplex PCR; TCRdb's copy has only in-frame clones and leaves some out. The top ten clones hold less than 4.5% of a sample with about 90,000 clones, around nine tenths of them seen once. The sequencing input was blood. These receptor sequences come from a woman aged 18-29 years in good health.

The chain links TRBV4-2 to TRBJ1-2, with D possibly being TRBD1 (5 bases). The germline V gene encodes CDR1 LGHNA and CDR2 YNFKEQ. The CDR3 covers 14 residues. Trimming removed 4 bases from V and 6 bases from J, with 15 bases in between. The CDR3 reads CASSRDFGGDGYTF. CDR3 DNA sequence: TGTGCCAGCAGCCGGGATTTCGGGGGGGATGGCTACACCTTC.

This clone was counted once. The J gene is TRBJ1-1, the V gene TRBV19, with 7 bases lining up with TRBD1. Germline CDR1 is LNHDA and CDR2 is SQIVND (reference sequence). J gave up 5 bases and V 6 bases, and 3 bases lay outside the gene matches. This CDR3 is 12 amino acids long. CDR3 sequence: CASRQGGTEAFF. CDR3 in DNA: TGTGCCAGTAGGCAGGGGGGGACTGAAGCTTTCTTT.

In nucleotides, the CDR3 is TGTGCCAGCAGCTTAGATCCGGGGGGCGGTGAGACCCAGTACTTC. This sequence encodes CASSLDPGGGETQYF. V gene TRBV11-2 combines with J gene TRBJ2-5; perhaps TRBD2 as D (7 bases). The V end lost 0 bases, the J end lost 5 bases, and 13 bases lay between the germline ends. CDR1 and CDR2 from the germline V gene are SGHAT and FQNNGV. The CDR3 is made up of 15 amino acids.

This sequence joins TRBV6-2 or TRBV6-3 and TRBJ1-5; D not certain. V dropped 6 bases and J dropped 7 bases, with 16 bases sitting between them. From germline, CDR1 is MNHEY and CDR2 SVGEGT. The CDR3 contains 14 residues. CDR3 amino acids: CASSPVGLGQPQHF. CDR3 coding DNA: TGTGCCAGCAGCCCCGTGGGGTTAGGACAGCCCCAGCATTTT.

This rearrangement joins TRBV6-5 to TRBJ1-1, with 7 bases lining up with TRBD1. Germline V CDR1 and CDR2: MNHEY, SVGAGI. With 6 bases clipped from V and 5 bases from J, the junction kept 6 bases outside the gene matches. This CDR3 has 13 amino acids. CDR3 nucleotides: TGTGCCAGCAGCCGCACAGGGGAGACTGAAGCTTTCTTT. Its protein is CASSRTGETEAFF.

This chain uses TRBV5-1 with TRBJ1-2; unclear D gene. The CDR3 has 14 amino acids. Germline V gene data show CDR1 as SGHRS and CDR2 as YFSETQ. Trimming pared 4 bases from V and 0 bases from J, leaving 10 bases between. CDR3 region: CASSLSTPNYGYTF. CDR3 sequence (DNA): TGCGCCAGCAGCCTCTCGACACCTAACTATGGCTACACCTTC.

This clone was detected once. The chain joins TRBV2 to TRBJ1-2, with D perhaps matching TRBD1 (5 bases). The CDR3 is 11 amino acids. V was clipped by 8 bases and J by 5 bases, with 9 bases between them. Looked up from germline, CDR1 is SNHLY and CDR2 is FYNNEI. CDR3 in DNA: TGTGCCAGCGGGGGTGGGTATGGCTACACCTTC. Translated, it gives CASGGGYGYTF.

The rearrangement uses TRBV9 and TRBJ2-2, with TRBD1 as a possible D gene (6 bases). Germline V gene data show CDR1 as SGDLS and CDR2 as YYNGEE. The CDR3 runs 13 residues. V was shortened by 3 bases and J by 8 bases, with 11 bases between the two germline ends. The CDR3 bases are TGTGCCAGCAGCGCCCCCGGGACAGGGGAGCTGTTTTTT. Its translation is CASSAPGTGELFF. The variable domain in full, with the rest retrieved from reference TRBV9 and TRBJ2-2, is DSGVTQTPKHLITATGQRVTLRCSPRSGDLSVYWYQQSLDQGLQFLIQYYNGEERAKGNILERFSAQQFPDLHSELNLSSLELGDSALYFCASSAPGTGELFFGEGSRLTVL.